This T cell receptor beta chain comes out of a study of OX40 agonist ivuxolimab in advanced cancers. Whole-study context: Partial responses were seen in three patients, one with hepatocellular carcinoma and two with cutaneous melanoma. Regarding the study as a whole: Averaged across samples, CD8+ T cells carried more expanded clones than CD4+ did.

The assay was immunoSEQ multiplex PCR, and TCRdb's table has in-frame clones only and misses some. The sample includes approximately 77,000 clones, 84% of them seen just once. For this clone: As yet, its antigen is unknown.

This CDR3 contains 14 residues. Germline values: CDR1 MNHEY, CDR2 SVGAGI. The V gene lost 6 bases and the J gene lost 2 bases, with 12 bases spanning the gap. V and J are TRBV6-5 and TRBJ2-3, with D perhaps TRBD1 or TRBD2 (6 bases each). This sequence was found in an adult with an advanced solid tumor such as melanoma, head and neck, liver or kidney cancer. Here the sequenced sample was CD4+ or CD8+ T cells sorted from blood, taken in a trial of the OX40 agonist ivuxolimab. CDR3 sequence: CASSRRGNTDTQYF. The CDR3 region has the DNA TGTGCCAGCAGCCGGAGGGGGAACACAGATACGCAGTATTTT.